Listed below are T cell receptor beta chains from one sample, sequenced in a study of blood T cell repertoires in COVID-19. Measured with immunoSEQ multiplex PCR; TCRdb has only the in-frame clones, and not every one. The repertoire holds approximately 150,000 clones, with more than 80% as singletons. Material for sequencing was peripheral blood. All receptors come from a woman aged 60-70 years with active COVID-19. Both conserved end residues are part of each CDR3. Fields, in order: CDR3 length, D gene, clone size, J gene, V gene, CDR3 DNA, CDR3 protein. A D gene is named only where the DNA matches it firmly. Some rows mark clone size as missing; the rest say once, few, many or name a class of expanded clone.

18,TRBD1,few,TRBJ1-1,TRBV5-1,TGCGCCAGCAGCTTAAAAGCTCCCGGACAGGGACGGAGCACTGAAGCTTTCTTT,CASSLKAPGQGRSTEAFF
12,TRBD2,-,TRBJ2-2,TRBV29-1,TGCAGCGTTGGGGAGGGCACCGGGGAGCTGTTTTTT,CSVGEGTGELFF
13,-,once,TRBJ2-2,TRBV5-4,TGTGCCAGCAGCTTGACTAGAGGCGGGGAGCTGTTTTTT,CASSLTRGGELFF
17,TRBD2,-,TRBJ2-3,TRBV19,TGTGCCAGTAGTATAGATGTATGGAGCGGGGGAGCAGATACGCAGTATTTT,CASSIDVWSGGADTQYF
13,TRBD2,-,TRBJ2-1,TRBV7-7,TGTGCCAGCAGCTCTCGGGGGGTCAATGAGCAGTTCTTC,CASSSRGVNEQFF
14,-,few,TRBJ1-4,TRBV4-3,TGCGCCAGCAGCCAAGACAGGGGAAGGGAAAAACTGTTTTTT,CASSQDRGREKLFF
16,TRBD2,-,TRBJ2-1,TRBV28,TGTGCCAGCAGCGCGGGGCAGCGGGGGGCCCGAAATGAGCAGTTCTTC,CASSAGQRGARNEQFF
15,TRBD2,-,TRBJ2-3,TRBV7-2,TGTGCCAGCAGCCCGGGGGGGTGGGGCACAGATACGCAGTATTTT,CASSPGGWGTDTQYF
14,TRBD2,-,TRBJ2-7,TRBV7-9,TGTGCCAGCAGCTTAAGCGGGAGTTTTGACGAGCAGTACTTC,CASSLSGSFDEQYF
19,TRBD2,-,TRBJ2-3,TRBV3-1/TRBV3-2,TGTGCCAGCAGCCCCTTCCTAAGCGGGAGTATGACGGGCACAGATACGCAGTATTTT,CASSPFLSGSMTGTDTQYF
19,TRBD1,-,TRBJ1-2,TRBV7-9,TGTGCCAGCAGCTTAGAGGGGGGGACAGGGTCGTTCCTGGTCTATGGCTACACCTTC,CASSLEGGTGSFLVYGYTF
18,-,-,TRBJ1-2,TRBV7-2,TGTGCCAGCAGCTTAGGGCCGACTGCCCGCACAGGTCCTTGGGGCTACACCTTC,CASSLGPTARTGPWGYTF
12,-,-,TRBJ2-1,TRBV29-1,TGCAGCGTTGAAAGGGTAGGGGCTGAGCAGTTCTTC,CSVERVGAEQFF
13,TRBD2,once,TRBJ2-3,TRBV3-1/TRBV3-2,TGTGCCAGCAGCCAAGCCCTTGCGGGAGCTGCGTATTTT,CASSQALAGAAYF
18,TRBD2,-,TRBJ2-1,TRBV7-3,TGTGCCAGCAGCCTAGGTGGGAGCGGGAGAGATTCCTACAATGAGCAGTTCTTC,CASSLGGSGRDSYNEQFF
16,TRBD1,-,TRBJ2-1,TRBV27,TGTGCCAGCAGTCCCCGGACAGGGCGCGCAAACAATGAGCAGTTCTTC,CASSPRTGRANNEQFF
18,TRBD1,-,TRBJ1-2,TRBV4-3,TGCGCCAGCAGCCAAGCCACGGGGACAGGGAGATTGAGCTATGGCTACACCTTC,CASSQATGTGRLSYGYTF
17,-,-,TRBJ2-3,TRBV11-2,TGTGCCAGCAGCTTAGAAGTAATCAGCACAGGTAGAGATACGCAGTATTTT,CASSLEVISTGRDTQYF
11,-,-,TRBJ2-7,TRBV6-5,TGTGCCAGCGGGGGAGGTTTAGGGCAGTACTTC,CASGGGLGQYF
13,-,-,TRBJ2-5,TRBV7-2,TGTGCCAGCACCCTTAGGGGGGGTGAGACCCAGTACTTC,CASTLRGGETQYF
16,TRBD2,-,TRBJ2-7,TRBV28,TGTGCCAGCAGTCTGAGCACTCTAGCGGGGGTAGTAGAGCAGTACTTC,CASSLSTLAGVVEQYF
14,TRBD1,-,TRBJ1-1,TRBV9,TGTGCCAGCAGCGTTTTTGACAGGGCCCCTGAAGCTTTCTTT,CASSVFDRAPEAFF
16,-,-,TRBJ1-1,TRBV6-6,TGTGCCAGCAGCAAGGGGTTGCACAAGGTTAACTCTGAAGCTTTCTTT,CASSKGLHKVNSEAFF
16,TRBD1,-,TRBJ2-1,TRBV5-1,TGCGCCAGCAGCTTGCAGGGTCAGGGGGCCTACAATGAGCAGTTCTTC,CASSLQGQGAYNEQFF
14,TRBD1,-,TRBJ1-5,TRBV27,TGTGCCAGCAGTTTTCAGGGGGGAAATCAGCCCCAGCATTTT,CASSFQGGNQPQHF